This T cell receptor beta chain came from a study of CD8 T cells in ankylosing spondylitis. Whole-study results and caveats: Disease-linked clones were reportedly significantly enriched in matched ankylosing spondylitis synovial fluid. Clones linked to the disease showed a CD8+ phenotype. They occurred at relatively low frequencies in peripheral blood.

Libraries of TCR beta came from quantitative 5'-RACE with molecular barcodes. TCRdb redid the calling of the 5' RACE reads with MiXCR, one entry per CDR3 protein. The sample records just under 350,000 distinct CDR3 sequences, roughly 14% being singletons. Comment on this clonotype: Its antigen is currently unknown.

The CDR3 has 16 amino acids. With 1 base removed from V and 9 bases from J, the gap between germline ends came to 22 bases. CDR1 is SGHRS and CDR2 is YFSETQ in the germline V gene. The chain joins TRBV5-1 to TRBJ2-5, with D maybe TRBD1 (6 bases). This TCR was recovered from a male donor with ankylosing spondylitis or in good health (not recorded which). Material for sequencing was blood, either unsorted or a sorted T cell fraction (not recorded which). The CDR3 coding sequence is TGCGCCAGCAGCTTGAGGCGTGGTCAGACACCAGGGGCCCAGTACTTC. Protein: CASSLRRGQTPGAQYF.